This T cell receptor (beta chain) was sequenced in a study of identical twins. TCRdb re-analysed the 5' RACE reads in MiXCR, keeping a single row per CDR3 protein. The sample lists some 460,000 distinct CDR3 sequences, 14% occurring once. This clonotype came up a few times. This CDR3 is 14 amino acids long. Trimming pared 0 bases from V and 3 bases from J, leaving 9 bases between. CDR1 is LNHNV, CDR2 YYDKDF, per germline (reference sequence). The sample was also linked to a second study, of yellow fever vaccine responses in identical twins.

Sequencing input: CD4+ T cells sorted from blood. This sequence joins TRBV15 and TRBJ2-7, with a tentative D call TRBD1 (6 bases). The receptor was derived from a woman between 18 and 29 years old in good health. The CDR3 is CATSRDRQDYEQYF. CDR3 nucleotide sequence: TGTGCCACCAGCAGAGATCGACAGGACTACGAGCAGTACTTC.